These 14 T cell receptor beta chains share one sample of origin, sequenced in a study of blood T cells in healthy people across ages. Combining a sample-barcoded 5' primer with a J-beta primer mix, a second PCR ran for about 7 to 12 cycles. TCRdb independently ran MiXCR on the 5' RACE reads; one entry per CDR3 protein. Among 1,300,000 or so distinct CDR3 sequences listed, 59% were seen once. Input material: blood. These receptor sequences come from a man between 18 and 35 years old in good health.

The rearrangement uses TRBV5-5 and TRBJ2-2; the D is unclear. Trimming took off 2 bases at V and 7 bases at J, with 12 bases between the two ends. This CDR3 is built from 14 residues. The V gene's germline CDR1 is SGHKS and CDR2 YYEKEE (reference sequence). DNA for the CDR3: TGTGCCAGCAGCTTCGCGAGCTTGGGCGGGGAGCTGTTTTTT. It is translated as CASSFASLGGELFF.

This chain links TRBV29-1 with TRBJ2-7, with 7 nucleotides matching TRBD1. CDR1 is SQVTM, CDR2 ANQGSEA, per germline. The junction had 5 bases not matched to a gene; V was cut back by 6 bases and J by 0 bases. The CDR3 has 13 amino acids. This chain's CDR3 is CSVPGQSSYEQYF. The CDR3 DNA reads as TGCAGCGTCCCGGGACAGAGCTCCTACGAGCAGTACTTC.

The chain uses TRBV28 and TRBJ1-4; D not certain. Germline CDR1 MDHEN, CDR2 SYDVKM. Trimming cost V 3 bases and J 4 bases, with 9 bases left between them. The CDR3 runs 14 residues. CDR3 coding DNA: TGTGCCAGCAGTTTGGAGGTACTTAATGAAAAACTGTTTTTT. It encodes CASSLEVLNEKLFF.

This clonotype has only a few counts. The rearrangement uses TRBV7-4 and TRBJ2-7, with TRBD2 as a possible D gene (6 bases). This CDR3 is 23 amino acids long. The V gene's germline CDR1 is SGHVT and CDR2 SQSDAQ. Trimming removed 5 bases at V and 3 bases at J, with 41 bases between. DNA for the CDR3: TGTGCCAGCAGCGCCCTCAGGTTTGGTAGGGTTGGCCGGGTAGTGGGACTCCGCTACGAGCAGTACTTC. Its protein product is CASSALRFGRVGRVVGLRYEQYF.

This clonotype was found a few times. V and J are TRBV6-6 and TRBJ1-1; D unclear. CDR3 length: 14 amino acids. V lost 3 bases, J lost 0 bases, and 8 bases lay in between. Germline V gene sequence: CDR1 MNHNY, CDR2 SVGAGI (reference sequence). The CDR3 DNA reads as TGTGCCAGCAGTTATCATCCGATGAACACTGAAGCTTTCTTT. This translates into CASSYHPMNTEAFF.

Only a few counts were recorded for this clonotype. The rearrangement uses TRBV27 and TRBJ2-3, with TRBD2 matching 8 bases. This CDR3 region has 17 residues. V shed 1 base, J shed 0 bases, and the junction held 6 bases outside the gene matches. CDR1 is MNHEY and CDR2 is SMNVEV in the germline V gene (reference sequence). CDR3 loop: CASSLWRSGGSTDTQYF. The DNA of the CDR3 is TGTGCCAGCAGTTTATGGAGAAGCGGGGGAAGCACAGATACGCAGTATTTT.

The chain employs TRBV20-1 and TRBJ1-1, with D possibly matching TRBD1 (5 bases). Trimming cost V 6 bases and J 0 bases, with 8 bases left between them. This CDR3 spans 12 amino acids. Per germline, CDR1 DFQATT and CDR2 SNEGSKA (reference sequence). CDR3 DNA sequence: TGCAGTGCAGAACAGGTGAACACTGAAGCTTTCTTT. Amino acids: CSAEQVNTEAFF.

This clonotype turned up a few times. The genes are TRBV10-3 and TRBJ2-7; TRBD1 or TRBD2 may be the D gene (5 bases each). Germline V gives CDR1 ENHRY, CDR2 SYGVKD. CDR3 length: 15 residues. V gave up 2 bases and J gave up 0 bases, with 11 bases separating them. The CDR3 spells CAISETTGASYEQYF. The CDR3 bases are TGTGCCATCAGTGAGACAACCGGGGCCTCCTACGAGCAGTACTTC.

The rearrangement joins TRBV7-9 to TRBJ2-1, with 8 bases matching TRBD1. Germline V gene data show CDR1 as SEHNR and CDR2 as FQNEAQ (reference sequence). J was trimmed by 13 bases and V by 2 bases; bases with no gene match: 25. The CDR3 loop spans 19 amino acids. The CDR3 DNA reads TGTGCCAGCAGCTTACTTATTTGGAGACAGGGGAAGGGCTCAGAGACCCAGTTCTTC. As protein: CASSLLIWRQGKGSETQFF.

This chain connects TRBV6-6 to TRBJ2-5, with TRBD1 matching over 7 bases. V shed 4 bases and J 4 bases; nucleotides not matched to a gene: 9. Germline-derived CDR1 and CDR2 are MNHNY and SVGAGI (reference sequence). The CDR3 contains 15 residues. CDR3 nucleotides: TGTGCCAGCAGTTTTCGTCGACAGGGTAGAGAGACCCAGTACTTC. This encodes CASSFRRQGRETQYF.

V gene TRBV15 combines with J gene TRBJ2-5; D remains ambiguous. In germline, CDR1 is LNHNV, CDR2 YYDKDF (reference sequence). The V end lost 8 bases, the J end lost 1 base, and 20 bases lay between the germline ends. CDR3 length: 16 amino acids. CDR3 sequence reads: CATAPSLGRIQETQYF. In nucleotides, the CDR3 is TGTGCCACCGCTCCCTCCTTGGGCAGGATCCAAGAGACCCAGTACTTC.

The chain couples TRBV27 to TRBJ1-4; 11 bases agree with TRBD1. The CDR3 spans 15 residues. J gave up 6 bases and V 10 bases, and 10 bases lay outside the gene matches. The germline V gene has CDR1 MNHEY and CDR2 SMNVEV (reference sequence). This chain's CDR3 is CATSTGTGGYEKLFF. Here the CDR3 DNA reads TGTGCCACCTCGACCGGGACAGGGGGTTATGAAAAACTGTTTTTT. Looking up the rest from reference TRBV27 and TRBJ1-4 gives the full variable domain: EAQVTQNPRYLITVTGKKLTVTCSQNMNHEYMSWYRQDPGLGLRQIYYSMNVEVTDKGDVPEGYKVSRKEKRNFPLILESPSPNQTSLYFCATSTGTGGYEKLFFGSGTQLSVL.

V is TRBV7-9 and J is TRBJ1-2; no clear D. CDR1 and CDR2 from the germline V gene are SEHNR and FQNEAQ (reference sequence). This CDR3 is 16 amino acids long. Between the trimmed V and J ends, which lost 4 bases and 7 bases, there was a span of 22 bases. CDR3 bases: TGTGCCAGCAGCTCCAGATCGAGGGCTGAGGCCTCTGGCTACACCTTC. Translating it yields CASSSRSRAEASGYTF.

This sequence joins TRBV12-3 or TRBV12-4 and TRBJ1-1; possibly TRBD1 for D (6 bases). Trimming took 6 bases from V and 5 from J, leaving 13 bases between them. CDR3 length: 13 residues. The CDR3 spells CASRKQGDTEAFF. CDR3 DNA: TGTGCCAGCAGGAAACAGGGTGATACTGAAGCTTTCTTT.